What follows is one T cell receptor (beta chain) and its context. Which antigen it targets is not known. No base-level quality is on record; no much larger clone is a single base apart. Receptor libraries were prepared by the immunoSEQ multiplex PCR assay. For most patients, genomic DNA was isolated with the Qiagen DNeasy Blood and Tissue Kit and sent frozen to Adaptive Biotechnologies for TCR sequencing. For most patients, high-throughput TCR-beta CDR3 sequencing of genomic DNA was performed by Adaptive Biotechnologies. Under the source paper's analysis protocol: Adaptive's ImmunoSEQ software was the source of the TCR sequencing data for around 20 patients, while a few other patients were processed with MiXCR and VDJtools. To correct CD4 versus CD8 sorting errors, any sequence found in both subsets at a frequency ratio below 5:1 was removed. CDR3 nucleotide sequences shared between donor and recipient were removed because the origin of such sequences could not be assigned. To be classed as alloreactive, a clone needed at least 2-fold expansion over unstimulated cells and a minimum CFSE-low frequency of 0.002% (template counts) or 0.001% (read counts). Clones were considered mappable if detected in sequenced pre-transplant spleen, lymph node, or MLR CFSE-low populations of the donor or recipient. The cumulative frequency of alloreactive clones was calculated as a percentage of all sequences, weighted by copy number. TCRdb provides this immuneACCESS table in a form limited to in-frame rearrangements. Some clones are lacking; in checked studies, under half of them reflect an unresolved V gene, and why the rest are absent is not known. V, J and clone size derive from that table, while D and trimming were established from the DNA sequence. This sample lists 120,000 or so clones; 90% to 95% were detected once. The biggest ten clones account for 0.45% to 0.65% of the sample.

These data come from a study of graft-versus-host responses after intestinal transplantation (dated by TCRdb to the early 2020s). The study in broad terms: The transplants that recipients got were multivisceral, liver-intestinal, or isolated intestinal. Every recipient was given anti-thymocyte globulin induction, followed by around three years of maintenance tacrolimus and steroids. Graft-versus-host and host-versus-graft alloreactive T cell clones were tracked in the graft, circulation and bone marrow after intestinal transplantation using bulk TCR-beta CDR3 sequencing. To identify alloreactive clones, pre-transplant mixed lymphocyte reaction products were sequenced and then compared with unstimulated pre-transplant donor and recipient T cells. The cohort enrolled 24 intestinal transplant recipients including one retransplant, and a few patients lacking pretransplant specimens were excluded. Donor T cell macrochimerism was defined as a peak of at least 4% donor T cells among recipient peripheral blood mononuclear cells. Instead of going to the commercial service, samples from three later patients were sequenced in-house on an Illumina MiSeq and processed with MiXCR. Points the paper makes about the study in general: GvH clones were found in recipient bone marrow, and some of the GvH clones appeared earlier in ileal mucosa or blood, which is consistent with an intestinal mucosal origin. The conclusions were limited by the relatively low number and heterogeneity of the intestinal transplant patients. In patients with donor T cell macrochimerism, the allografts had high GvH to HvG T cell clonal ratios. Early after transplant, peak levels of circulating GvH clones were associated with declines in HvG clones.

The time point tag for this specimen amounts to: cells obtained before transplantation from donor or recipient. CD3+CD4+ and CD3+CD8+ populations were FACS-sorted from unstimulated pre-transplant donor and recipient cells taken from spleen or lymph nodes. Including the terminal cysteine and phenylalanine, the CDR3 comprises 15 residues. The kept DNA is CDR3 alone, 45 bases in frame from the first base. V and J lose 1 base and 4 bases, and a span of 13 bases separates them. CDR1 and CDR2 were assigned from the germline V gene (reference sequence) as LNHDA and SQIVND. The V and J segments used are TRBV19 and TRBJ1-1; the D gene identity is not certain. Sequences were derived from unstimulated CD8+ T cells sorted from spleen or lymph node cells, sampled before intestinal transplant. This receptor was obtained from a human donor who received an intestinal transplant. DNA sequence: TGTGCCAGTAGTATAGTACAGTCTTATGGCACTGAAGCTTTCTTT. This is translated as CASSIVQSYGTEAFF.